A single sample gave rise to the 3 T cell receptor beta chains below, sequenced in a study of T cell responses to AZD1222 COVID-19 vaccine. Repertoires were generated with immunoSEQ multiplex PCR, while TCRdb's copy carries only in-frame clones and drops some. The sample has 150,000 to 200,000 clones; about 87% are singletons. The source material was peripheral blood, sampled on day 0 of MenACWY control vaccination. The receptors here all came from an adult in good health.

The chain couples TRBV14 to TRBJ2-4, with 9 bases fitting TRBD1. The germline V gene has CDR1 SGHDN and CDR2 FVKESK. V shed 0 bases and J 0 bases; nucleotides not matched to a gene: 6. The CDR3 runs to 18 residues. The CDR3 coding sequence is TGTGCCAGCAGCCAAGATTTCGACAGGGGGATAGCCAAAAACATTCAGTACTTC. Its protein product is CASSQDFDRGIAKNIQYF.

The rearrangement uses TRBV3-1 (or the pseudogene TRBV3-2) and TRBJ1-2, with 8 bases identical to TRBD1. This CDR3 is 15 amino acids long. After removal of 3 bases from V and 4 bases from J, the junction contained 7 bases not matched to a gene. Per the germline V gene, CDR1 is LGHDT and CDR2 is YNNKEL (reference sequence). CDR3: CASSQTGEGVYGYTF. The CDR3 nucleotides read TGTGCCAGCAGCCAGACAGGGGAGGGGGTCTATGGCTACACCTTC.

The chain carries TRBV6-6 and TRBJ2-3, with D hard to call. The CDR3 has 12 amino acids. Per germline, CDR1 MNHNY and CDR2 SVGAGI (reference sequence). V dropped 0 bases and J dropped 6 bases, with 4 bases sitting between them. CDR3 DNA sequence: TGTGCCAGCAGTTACTCGGGGGATACGCAGTATTTT. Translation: CASSYSGDTQYF.